The clone carrying this T cell receptor (beta chain) has only a few counts. What it binds is unknown. An end of the junction differs from the germline gene, which may be a read error. In germline, CDR1 is ENHRY, CDR2 SYGVKD. CDR3 length: 16 amino acids. CDR3 and TCR beta VDJ profiling relied on a genomic DNA template. Each CDR3 protein gets one entry after TCRdb re-called the reads with MiXCR. The sample lists about 21,000 distinct CDR3 sequences; 30% to 50% were seen once. These data come from a study of CD8+CD57+ T cells in acquired aplastic anemia. Study-wide findings and caveats: Relative to total CD4+ and CD8+ pools, CD8+CD57+ cells had lower diversity in patients.

Selection for sequencing was limited to patients who had shown CD8+CD57+ cell expansion by flow cytometry. Source material: CD8+CD57+ T cells sorted from PBMCs. Subset denoted: bead-enriched CD8+CD57+ effector memory T cells from SAA patients. This receptor was identified in a human donor with aplastic anemia. The genes are TRBV10-3 and TRBJ2-1, with 11 bases lining up with TRBD2. This CDR3 is CASSEAVAGGPNEQFF. The CDR3 DNA follows: TGTGCCAGCAGTGAGGCCGTAGCGGGGGGGCCTAATGAGCAGTTCTTC.